This TCR beta chain was sequenced in a study of T-cell reconstitution after alpha-beta-depleted transplantation in children. Unique molecular identifiers were used in preparing the TCRbeta library. Using its own MiXCR run on the PCR reads, TCRdb lists one record per CDR3 protein. Of 600,000 to 700,000 distinct CDR3 sequences listed, approximately 15% were seen once; the top ten hold around 0.96%. As concerns this clonotype: This sequence may be a read error, since a much larger clone differs from it by one base.

The material was PBMCs from the stem cell graft donor, obtained from the stem cell graft. The origin of this receptor is a human donor who donated a stem cell graft to a child with acute myeloid leukemia.

CDR3 in amino acids: CASSPAVQPQHF. CDR3 bases: TGTGCCAGCAGCCCGGCCGTTCAGCCCCAGCATTTT. V and J are TRBV12-3 or TRBV12-4 and TRBJ1-5; no clear D gene. Trimming cost V 6 bases and J 6 bases, with 9 bases left between them. The CDR3 runs to 12 residues.